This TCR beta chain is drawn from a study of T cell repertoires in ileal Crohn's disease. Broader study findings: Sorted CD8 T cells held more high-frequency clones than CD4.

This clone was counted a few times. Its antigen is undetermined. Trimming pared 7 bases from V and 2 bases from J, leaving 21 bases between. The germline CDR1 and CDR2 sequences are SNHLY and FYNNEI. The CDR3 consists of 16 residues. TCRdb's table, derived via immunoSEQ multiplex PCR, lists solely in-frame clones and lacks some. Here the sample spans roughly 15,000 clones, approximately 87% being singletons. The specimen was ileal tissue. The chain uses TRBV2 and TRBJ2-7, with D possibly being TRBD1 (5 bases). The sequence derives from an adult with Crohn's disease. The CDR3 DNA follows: TGTGCCAGCAAAAGGCAGGGCCCCTCGGGTCCCTACGAGCAGTACTTC. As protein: CASKRQGPSGPYEQYF.